This T cell receptor (beta chain) was found in a study of beta chain features in type 1 diabetes (dated by TCRdb to 2017 to 2018). As for the study more broadly: Mean age, gender distribution, total cell number and subset yield were not different between patients and healthy donors. A total of 85 million to 140 million sorted cells were examined across all samples, and a strong correlation was observed between cell number per subset and RNA yield. In the study, TCRB repertoires of sorted circulating CD4+ T cell subsets from recently diagnosed type 1 diabetes patients were compared with those of matched healthy donors. Regulatory and stem cell-like memory subsets were obtained from only 8 patients and roughly 8 healthy donors, while naive and central memory subsets were obtained from all 30 or so donors.

This clone was found a few times. Its specific antigen is unknown. Base qualities are missing; no much larger clone stands one base away. The CDR3 holds 15 amino acids from the cysteine to the phenylalanine. The read is trimmed to its CDR3 DNA, 45 bases read in frame from base 1. The germline V end is reduced by 6 bases and the J end by 0 bases; junction bases left unmatched: 8. As encoded in the germline V gene, CDR1 is SGHTA while CDR2 is FQGNSA. The High Capacity cDNA Reverse Transcription Kit was used to reverse transcribe all of the isolated RNA, meaning that expressed TCRB transcripts were what got sequenced. Deep immunoSEQ sequencing was performed on naive, central memory and regulatory T cell samples, with an average of around 3.5 million total reads per sample. Sorted cells were lysed in RLT buffer, and RNA was extracted using DNase-treated RNeasy Micro or Mini kits according to cell number. To prevent cross-contamination, each cell subset was processed individually, whereas patient and healthy donor samples were processed jointly. TCRB sequences were amplified from cDNA with the immunoSEQ multiplex PCR, producing 87-bp fragments spanning the CDR3 region. The amplicons were sequenced using the Illumina HiSeq platform. The authors processed their data as follows. Synthetic template baselines were used to correct PCR bias computationally, reads within Hamming distance 2 were collapsed together, and singletons that could not be merged were discarded. Reads were aligned against IMGT so that V, D and J genes, CDR3 length and insertions or deletions at six rearrangement sites could be assigned. Within each subset, clonotype counts were normalized to sorted cell number, and only after that were true diversity and Gini coefficients computed with the tcR R package. The overlap coefficient, calculated on TCRB nucleotide sequences, was used to measure repertoire sharing. As a proxy for the pre-selection repertoire, out-of-frame TCRB sequences from naive cells were analyzed. TCRdb limited this immuneACCESS table to in-frame rearrangements with V and J called. A share of clones is missing; checked studies link under half to unresolved V genes, and the rest is unexplained. The DNA gave D and trimming, while V, J and clone size come from that table. The sample includes about 620,000 clones, with roughly 15% observed a single time. 0.07% to 0.095% of the sample is held by the ten biggest clonotypes.

A single peripheral blood draw of around 100 mL on average was collected from each donor into heparinised tubes. Using a panel that included CD45RO, CCR7, CD25, CD127, CD95 and CD27, naive, central memory, regulatory and stem cell-like memory CD4+ T cells were sorted on a BD FACSAria II. Purity was above 95% for every sorted population. PBMCs were isolated right away by Lymphoprep density gradient centrifugation and were stained directly, without culture. So that batch effects would be minimized, each experiment stained and sorted samples in pairs, pairing one healthy donor with one patient. Overall results and qualifications from the work: Type 1 diabetes patients showed a moderate but significant shortening of TCRB CDR3 length in all four CD4+ subsets. Naive, central memory and regulatory TCRB repertoires appeared to be more similar among patients than among healthy donors. Because cDNA rather than genomic DNA was sequenced, highly expressing activated cells could have been over-represented, although no difference in activation and CD3 levels was found between groups. PCR might favor shorter templates, but patient and control samples were amplified and corrected together, so any skew would affect both groups equally. At VDJ recombination sites, patients with type 1 diabetes made fewer insertions and deleted more nucleotides, a pattern implying thymic rearrangement abnormalities. Because the HLA sub-analyses included only small numbers of individuals, any influence of HLA type on TCRB rearrangement was left unresolved.

The TCR sequence derives from a man between 18 and 35 years old in good health. The sample was naive CD4+ T cells from blood. Sample cell subset or site, as interpreted from the label and publication: true naive CD4+ T cells. The sequence joins TRBV7-2 to TRBJ2-7; 7 bases in the junction line up with TRBD2. DNA sequence: TGTGCCAGCAGAGATACTAGCGTCTTCTCCTACGAGCAGTACTTC. Its protein reads: CASRDTSVFSYEQYF.